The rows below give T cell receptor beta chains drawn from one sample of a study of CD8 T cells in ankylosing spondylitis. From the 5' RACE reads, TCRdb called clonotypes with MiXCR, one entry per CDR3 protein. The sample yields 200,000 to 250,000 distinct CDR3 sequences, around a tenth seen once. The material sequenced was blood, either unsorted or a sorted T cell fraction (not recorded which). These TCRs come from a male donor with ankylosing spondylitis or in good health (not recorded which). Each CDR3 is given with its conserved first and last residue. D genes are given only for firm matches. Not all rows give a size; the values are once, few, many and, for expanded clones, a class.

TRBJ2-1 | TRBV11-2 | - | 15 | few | CASSALAGLHNEQFF | TGTGCCAGCAGCGCACTGGCGGGGTTACACAATGAGCAGTTCTTC
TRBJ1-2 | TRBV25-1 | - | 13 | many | CASFQRIDYGYTF | TGTGCCAGCTTTCAGCGAATCGACTATGGCTACACCTTC
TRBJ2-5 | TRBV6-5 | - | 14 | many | CASSYGRNEETQYF | TGTGCCAGCAGTTATGGGCGGAACGAAGAGACCCAGTACTTC
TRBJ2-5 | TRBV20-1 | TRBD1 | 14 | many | CSAMIQGASETQYF | TGCAGTGCTATGATTCAGGGGGCGTCGGAGACCCAGTACTTC
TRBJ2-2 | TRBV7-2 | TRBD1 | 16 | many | CASSWTGTANTGELFF | TGTGCCAGCAGCTGGACCGGGACAGCGAACACCGGGGAGCTGTTTTTT
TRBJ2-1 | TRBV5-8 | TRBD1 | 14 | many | CASSLGDRVYEQFF | TGTGCCAGCAGCCTGGGGGACAGGGTATATGAGCAGTTCTTC
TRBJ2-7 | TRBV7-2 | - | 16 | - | CASSLGTSLLLYEQYF | TGTGCCAGCAGCTTAGGTACTTCATTGCTCCTCTACGAGCAGTACTTC
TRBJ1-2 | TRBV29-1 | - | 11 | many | CSVEGVRGYTF | TGCAGCGTTGAAGGGGTTAGAGGCTACACCTTC
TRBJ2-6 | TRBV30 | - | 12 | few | CAWSSGANVLTF | TGTGCCTGGAGTTCTGGGGCCAACGTCCTGACTTTC
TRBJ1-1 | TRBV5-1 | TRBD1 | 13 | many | CASSTGANTEAFF | TGCGCCAGCAGCACAGGGGCCAACACTGAAGCTTTCTTT
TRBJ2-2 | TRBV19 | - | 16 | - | CASKSSWGQNTGELFF | TGTGCCAGTAAATCTTCTTGGGGGCAGAACACCGGGGAGCTGTTTTTT
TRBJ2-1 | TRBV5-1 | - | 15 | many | CASSPAASSYNEQFF | TGCGCCAGCAGCCCAGCGGCCAGCTCCTACAATGAGCAGTTCTTC
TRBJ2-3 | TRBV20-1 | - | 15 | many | CSATTGEVQADTQYF | TGCAGCGCCACCACGGGAGAGGTCCAAGCAGATACGCAGTATTTT
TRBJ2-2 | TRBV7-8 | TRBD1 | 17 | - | CASSPLLDRGITGELFF | TGTGCCAGCAGCCCACTGTTGGACAGGGGTATCACCGGGGAGCTGTTTTTT
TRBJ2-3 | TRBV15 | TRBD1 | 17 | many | CATSRIPTGVVTDTQYF | TGTGCCACCAGCAGGATCCCAACAGGGGTAGTCACAGATACGCAGTATTTT
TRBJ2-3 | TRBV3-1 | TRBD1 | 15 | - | CASSQDPGTEDTQYF | TGTGCCAGCAGCCAAGACCCCGGGACAGAAGATACGCAGTATTTT
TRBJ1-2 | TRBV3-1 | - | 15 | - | CASSQDLIAPSGYTF | TGTGCCAGCAGCCAAGACTTGATAGCCCCCAGTGGCTACACCTTC
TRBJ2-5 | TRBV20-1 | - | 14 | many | CSARAGGGQETQYF | TGCAGTGCTAGAGCAGGGGGAGGTCAAGAGACCCAGTACTTC
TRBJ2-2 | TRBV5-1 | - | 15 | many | CASSTKQGPTGELFF | TGCGCCAGCAGCACTAAACAGGGTCCCACCGGGGAGCTGTTTTTT
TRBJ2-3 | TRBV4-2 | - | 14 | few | CASSQEASTDTQYF | TGTGCCAGCAGCCAAGAGGCTTCCACAGATACGCAGTATTTT
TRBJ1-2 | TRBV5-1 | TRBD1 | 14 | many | CASSLTGGGYGYTF | TGCGCCAGCAGCTTGACAGGGGGCGGCTATGGCTACACCTTC
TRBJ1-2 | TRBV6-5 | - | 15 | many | CASSYGTNPNYGYTF | TGTGCCAGCAGTTACGGTACGAACCCCAACTATGGCTACACCTTC
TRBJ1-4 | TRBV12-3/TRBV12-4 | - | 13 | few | CASSSGAGEKLFF | TGTGCCAGCAGTTCTGGGGCCGGGGAAAAACTGTTTTTT
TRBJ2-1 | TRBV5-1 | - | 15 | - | CASSLEAGDYNEQFF | TGCGCCAGCAGCTTGGAGGCAGGGGACTACAATGAGCAGTTCTTC
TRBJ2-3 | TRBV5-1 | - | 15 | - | CASSLGDLRGDTQYF | TGCGCCAGCAGCTTGGGGGACCTGAGAGGAGATACGCAGTATTTT
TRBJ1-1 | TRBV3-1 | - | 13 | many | CASSQLPEPEAFF | TGTGCCAGCAGCCAACTGCCGGAGCCTGAAGCTTTCTTT
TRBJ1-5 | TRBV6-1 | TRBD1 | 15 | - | CASSEKGAINQPQHF | TGTGCCAGCAGTGAAAAGGGGGCTATCAATCAGCCCCAGCATTTT
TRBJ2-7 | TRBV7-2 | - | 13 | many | CASSLKGGNEQYF | TGTGCCAGCAGCTTAAAGGGAGGTAACGAGCAGTACTTC
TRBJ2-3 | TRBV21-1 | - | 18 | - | CASSSYLAGGPSTDTQYF | TGTGCCAGCAGCAGCTATCTAGCGGGGGGACCTAGCACAGATACGCAGTATTTT
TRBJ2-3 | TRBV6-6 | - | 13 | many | CASKLASTDTQYF | TGTGCCAGCAAGCTAGCCAGCACAGATACGCAGTATTTT
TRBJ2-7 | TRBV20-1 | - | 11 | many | CSATALYEQYF | TGCAGTGCTACAGCGCTTTACGAGCAGTACTTC
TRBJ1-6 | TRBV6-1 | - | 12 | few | CASGMGGSPLHF | TGTGCCAGTGGGATGGGTGGTTCACCCCTCCACTTT
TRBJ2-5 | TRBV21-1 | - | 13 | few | CASTTRVRETQYF | TGTGCCAGCACCACTAGGGTTAGGGAGACCCAGTACTTC
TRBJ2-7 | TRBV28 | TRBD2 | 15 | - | CASRVLAGGTYEQYF | TGTGCCAGCAGAGTACTAGCGGGAGGAACCTACGAGCAGTACTTC
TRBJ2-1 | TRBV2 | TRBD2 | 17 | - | CASKGLSGAFSYNEQFF | TGTGCCAGCAAAGGTTTGAGCGGGGCTTTTTCCTACAATGAGCAGTTCTTC
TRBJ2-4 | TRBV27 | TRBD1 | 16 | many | CASSFPGTGPENIQYF | TGTGCCAGCAGTTTCCCCGGGACAGGCCCGGAAAACATTCAGTACTTC
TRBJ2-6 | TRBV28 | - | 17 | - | CASSTNRGSSGANVLTF | TGTGCCAGCAGTACAAATCGGGGATCCTCTGGGGCCAACGTCCTGACTTTC
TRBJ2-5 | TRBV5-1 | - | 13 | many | CASSPATVETQYF | TGCGCCAGCAGCCCGGCGACGGTCGAGACCCAGTACTTC
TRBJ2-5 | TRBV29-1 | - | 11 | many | CSLPGEETQYF | TGCAGCCTTCCGGGAGAGGAGACCCAGTACTTC
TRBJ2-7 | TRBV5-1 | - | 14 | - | CASRNPTDSYEQYF | TGCGCCAGCAGGAACCCAACCGACAGCTACGAGCAGTACTTC
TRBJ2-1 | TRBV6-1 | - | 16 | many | CASSPQTSSSYNEQFF | TGTGCCAGCAGTCCTCAGACCTCAAGCTCCTACAATGAGCAGTTCTTC
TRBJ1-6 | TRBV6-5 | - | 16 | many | CASSSLDSRYNSPLHF | TGTGCCAGCAGTTCCCTCGACAGTCGGTATAATTCACCCCTCCACTTT
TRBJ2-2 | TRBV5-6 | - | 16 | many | CASSSLGGAYTGELFF | TGTGCCAGCAGCTCCCTGGGGGGGGCCTACACCGGGGAGCTGTTTTTT
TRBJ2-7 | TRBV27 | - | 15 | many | CASSFSAGQSYEQYF | TGTGCCAGCAGTTTCTCAGCGGGACAGTCCTACGAGCAGTACTTC
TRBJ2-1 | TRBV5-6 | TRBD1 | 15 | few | CASSLVDSRGREQFF | TGTGCCAGCAGCTTGGTGGACTCCAGGGGGCGTGAGCAGTTCTTC
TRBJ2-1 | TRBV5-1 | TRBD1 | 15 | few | CASNRGAPTYNEQFF | TGCGCCAGCAACAGGGGAGCGCCGACCTACAATGAGCAGTTCTTC
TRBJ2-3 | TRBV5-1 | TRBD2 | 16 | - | CASSLSPAGVTDTQYF | TGCGCCAGCAGCTTGTCTCCAGCGGGAGTAACAGATACGCAGTATTTT
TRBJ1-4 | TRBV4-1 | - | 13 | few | CASSQTQGLKLFF | TGCGCCAGCAGCCAGACACAGGGACTGAAACTGTTTTTT
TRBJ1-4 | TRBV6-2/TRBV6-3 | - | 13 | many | CASMRSFNEKLFF | TGTGCCAGCATGAGAAGTTTTAATGAAAAACTGTTTTTT
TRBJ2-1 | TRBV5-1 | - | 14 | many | CASSLGGLYNEQFF | TGCGCCAGCAGCTTGGGCGGGCTATACAATGAGCAGTTCTTC
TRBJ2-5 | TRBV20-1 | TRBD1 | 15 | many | CSASPGTGLQETQYF | TGCAGTGCTTCACCTGGGACAGGCCTCCAAGAGACCCAGTACTTC
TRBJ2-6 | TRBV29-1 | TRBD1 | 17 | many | CSVVDRGRVSGANVLTF | TGCAGCGTTGTTGACAGGGGGCGCGTGTCCGGGGCCAACGTCCTGACTTTC
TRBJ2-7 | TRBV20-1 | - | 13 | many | CSARTDPESEQYF | TGCAGTGCTAGAACAGACCCGGAGAGCGAGCAGTACTTC